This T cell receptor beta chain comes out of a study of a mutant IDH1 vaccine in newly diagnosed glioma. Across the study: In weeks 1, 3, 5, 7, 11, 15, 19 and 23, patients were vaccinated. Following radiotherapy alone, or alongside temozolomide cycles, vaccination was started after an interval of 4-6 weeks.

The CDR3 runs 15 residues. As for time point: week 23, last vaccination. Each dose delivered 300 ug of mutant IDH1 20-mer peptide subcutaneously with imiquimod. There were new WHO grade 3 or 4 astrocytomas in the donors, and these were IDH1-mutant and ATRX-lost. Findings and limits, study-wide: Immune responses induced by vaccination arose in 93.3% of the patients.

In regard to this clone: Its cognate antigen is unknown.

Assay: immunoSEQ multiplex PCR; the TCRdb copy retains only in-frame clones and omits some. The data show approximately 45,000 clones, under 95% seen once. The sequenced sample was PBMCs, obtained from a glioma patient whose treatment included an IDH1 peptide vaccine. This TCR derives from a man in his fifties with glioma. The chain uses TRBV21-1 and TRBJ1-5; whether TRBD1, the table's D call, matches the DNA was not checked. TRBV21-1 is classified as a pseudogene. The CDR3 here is CASSAVTGSLQPQHF. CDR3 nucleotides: TGTGCCAGCAGCGCCGTAACAGGGTCTCTACAGCCCCAGCATTTT.